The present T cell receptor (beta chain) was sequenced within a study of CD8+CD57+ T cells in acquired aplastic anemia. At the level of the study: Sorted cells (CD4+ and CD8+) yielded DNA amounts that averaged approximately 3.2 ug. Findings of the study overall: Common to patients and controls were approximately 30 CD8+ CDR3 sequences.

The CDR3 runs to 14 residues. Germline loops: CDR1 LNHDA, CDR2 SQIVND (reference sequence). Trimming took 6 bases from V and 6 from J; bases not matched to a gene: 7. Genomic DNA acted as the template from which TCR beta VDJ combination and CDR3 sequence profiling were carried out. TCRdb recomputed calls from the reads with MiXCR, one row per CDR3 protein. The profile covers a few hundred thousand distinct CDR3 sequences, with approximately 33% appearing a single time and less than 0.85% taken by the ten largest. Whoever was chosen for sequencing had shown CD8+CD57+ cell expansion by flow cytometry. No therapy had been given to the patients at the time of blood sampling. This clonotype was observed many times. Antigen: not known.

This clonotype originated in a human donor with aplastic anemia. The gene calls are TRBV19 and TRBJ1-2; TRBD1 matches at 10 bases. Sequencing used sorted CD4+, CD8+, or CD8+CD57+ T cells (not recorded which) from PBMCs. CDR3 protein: CASSLTGGSDGYTF. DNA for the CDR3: TGTGCCAGTAGCCTGACAGGGGGCTCGGATGGCTACACCTTC.